The text below deals with one TCR beta chain. The CDR3 loop spans 15 amino acids. Germline V gene sequence: CDR1 MNHEY, CDR2 SVGEGT. V was shortened by 6 bases and J by 2 bases, with 14 bases between the two germline ends. The table came from immunoSEQ multiplex PCR; TCRdb's copy has only in-frame clones and leaves some out. The repertoire holds approximately 270,000 clones, with over 75% as singletons. The data derive from a study of blood T cell repertoires in COVID-19. The chain couples TRBV6-2 or TRBV6-3 to TRBJ2-1; D possibly corresponds to TRBD2 (6 bases). The sequenced sample was peripheral blood. The sequence came from a human donor with COVID-19, enrolled during active disease. The donor label of this sample is uncertain. Written as DNA, the CDR3 is TGTGCCAGCAGCGCGACTAGGGTAACCTACAATGAGCAGTTCTTC. Residues: CASSATRVTYNEQFF.